The present TCR beta chain was sequenced within a study of beta chain features in type 1 diabetes. In regard to this clone: Its antigen is currently unknown.

TCRB transcripts that were expressed got sequenced, as all of the isolated RNA had been reverse transcribed. The method was immunoSEQ multiplex PCR; TCRdb's version includes in-frame clones alone and lacks a portion of them. This table has 300,000 to 350,000 clones, approximately 9.7% appearing once. Study-wide points: Across all four CD4+ subsets, people with type 1 diabetes showed modestly shorter TCRB CDR3s.

The V segment lost 0 bases and the J segment 2 bases; nucleotides outside the gene matches: 2. The CDR3 loop spans 15 amino acids. Germline V CDR1 and CDR2: SGDLS, YYNGEE. This TCR came from a man between 25 and 39 years old with type 1 diabetes. The rearrangement uses TRBV9 and TRBJ2-1; 7 bases match TRBD1. Source material: central memory CD4+ T cells from blood. As DNA, the CDR3 is TGTGCCAGCAGCGTAGCGGGACAGACCTACAATGAGCAGTTCTTC. Its protein product is CASSVAGQTYNEQFF.